This T cell receptor beta chain comes out of a study of blood T cell repertoires in COVID-19. As for the study in general: Acute and convalescent COVID-19 specimens originated in the United States, Italy and Spain. PBMCs, B-cell-depleted T cells, or T cells provided the cDNA or gDNA that made up the material.

Original methodology: Reference gene primer amplification gave estimated nucleated cell counts. Only in-frame clones appear in the TCRdb table, and some are missing; sequencing was by immunoSEQ multiplex PCR. V and J calls and clone size are given by that table; D and trimming were obtained from the DNA. In the table there are tens of thousands of clones, 84% of which are singletons. Trimming cost V 0 bases and J 4 bases; bases outside gene matches: 2. Per the germline V gene, CDR1 is MNHNS and CDR2 is SASEGT. The CDR3 has 15 residues. This clone occurred once. Source material: peripheral blood. This clonotype was sampled from a man in his fifties or sixties with acute or convalescent COVID-19. V gene TRBV6-1 combines with J gene TRBJ2-3, with 9 nucleotides matching TRBD2. CDR3 sequence reads: CASSEASGGPDTQYF. The CDR3, as DNA: TGTGCCAGCAGTGAAGCTAGCGGGGGCCCAGATACGCAGTATTTT.